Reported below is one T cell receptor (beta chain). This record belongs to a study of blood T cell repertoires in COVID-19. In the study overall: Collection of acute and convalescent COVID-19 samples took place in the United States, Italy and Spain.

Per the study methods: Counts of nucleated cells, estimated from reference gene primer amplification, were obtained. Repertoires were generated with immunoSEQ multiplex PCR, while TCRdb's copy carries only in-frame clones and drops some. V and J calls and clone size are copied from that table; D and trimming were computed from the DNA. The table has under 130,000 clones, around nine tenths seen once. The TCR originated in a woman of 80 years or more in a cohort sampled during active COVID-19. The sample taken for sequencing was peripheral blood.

CDR3 DNA: TGTGCCAGCTCGTCTCGAGATCTTAACTATGGCTACACCTTC. It translates to CASSSRDLNYGYTF. The chain employs TRBV18 and TRBJ1-2; D is undetermined. Germline V gene data show CDR1 as KGHSH and CDR2 as LQKENI. The V end lost 6 bases, the J end lost 1 base, and 12 bases lay between the germline ends. The CDR3 is 14 amino acids.